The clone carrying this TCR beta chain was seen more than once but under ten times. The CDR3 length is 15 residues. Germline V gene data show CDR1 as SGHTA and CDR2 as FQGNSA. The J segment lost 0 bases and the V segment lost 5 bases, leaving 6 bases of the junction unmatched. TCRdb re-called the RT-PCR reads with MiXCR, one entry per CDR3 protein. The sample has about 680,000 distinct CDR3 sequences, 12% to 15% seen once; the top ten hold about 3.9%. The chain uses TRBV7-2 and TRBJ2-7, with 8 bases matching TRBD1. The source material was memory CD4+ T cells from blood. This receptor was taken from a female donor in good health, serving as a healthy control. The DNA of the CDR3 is TGTGCCAGCAGCCAGGGGGCTACAAGCTCCTACGAGCAGTACTTC. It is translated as CASSQGATSSYEQYF.